This T cell receptor beta chain derives from a study of blood T cell repertoires in COVID-19. Whole-study context: T cells, B-cell-depleted T cells, or PBMCs supplied cDNA or gDNA.

Methods used by the authors: Estimated nucleated cell counts came from reference gene primer amplification. Generated by immunoSEQ multiplex PCR, the TCRdb table keeps only in-frame clones and is missing some. V, J and clone size were drawn from that table, and D and trimming were deduced from the DNA. The sample has about 160,000 clones, 85% seen once. Trimming pared 4 bases from V and 4 bases from J, leaving 13 bases between. The germline CDR1 and CDR2 sequences are SQVTM and ANQGSEA. The CDR3 consists of 13 residues. The origin of this receptor is a human donor with acute or convalescent COVID-19. The donor label of this sample is uncertain. Sequenced sample: peripheral blood. The chain carries TRBV29-1 and TRBJ1-2; tentatively, D is TRBD1 (6 bases). The CDR3 region is CSVGGQPGYGYTF. For the CDR3, the DNA is TGCAGCGTTGGGGGACAACCGGGCTATGGCTACACCTTC. The whole variable domain, remainder taken from reference TRBV29-1 and TRBJ1-2, is SAVISQKPSRDICQRGTSLTIQCQVDSQVTMMFWYRQQPGQSLTLIATANQGSEATYESGFVIDKFPISRPNLTFSTLTVSNMSPEDSSIYLCSVGGQPGYGYTFGSGTRLTVV.